This section outlines one T cell receptor (beta chain) sequence together with its context. Its antigen is currently not known. No much larger clonotype is one base removed from it; base qualities were not supplied. The treatment or condition label for this specimen denotes: in vitro stimulation with specific CMV peptide epitopes to enrich CMV-specific T cells. V is pruned by 0 bases and J by 4 bases, leaving 9 bases of the junction without a gene match. Including cysteine and phenylalanine, the CDR3 has 17 amino acids. Of the read, only the CDR3 DNA is kept; its 51 bases are in frame from base 1. Via the germline V gene, CDR1 is LGHNA and CDR2 YNFKEQ. These data belong to a study of T cell repertoires in cytomegalovirus infection (dated 2019 in TCRdb). Looking at the study overall: The peptide stimulations were aimed at well-studied HLA-B-restricted epitopes as well as recently identified HLA-C-restricted CMV epitopes, whose presentation resists viral immunomodulation. Donor HLA type was relevant to the analysis, as public TCR beta signatures indicated carriage of CMV infection together with the matching HLA type.

The run used an Illumina HiSeq 1500. The public sequencing data were trimmed at Q25 with fastp and processed into clonotypes with MiXCR by TCRdb, which kept only in-frame beta chains. Under each unique CDR3 protein, matching rows form one entry showing the most common genes and DNA. The sample data list fewer than 900,000 distinct CDR3 sequences, and under 35% of these were observed just once. In total, the top ten clones hold around 12% of the sample. Overall results and qualifications from the work: In both this cohort and an independent cohort of 352 donors, the cumulative frequency of public TCR beta family members distinguished carriers of CMV infection plus the relevant HLA type. The ex vivo response was dominated by HLA-C-restricted CMV-specific TCR beta clonotypes, which also provided the single most frequent clonotype in two of eight donors.

This TCR derives from a human donor in good health (CMV status not recorded). Some clones in this sample may be carry-over from other donors' samples. Recombination joined TRBV4-2 with TRBJ2-1, and 7 junctional nucleotides match TRBD1. This specimen consisted of cultured CD8+ T cells from PBMCs, obtained from culture after CMV antigen stimulation. The CDR3 region reads CASSQERWTGHYNEQFF. The base sequence is TGTGCCAGCAGCCAAGAACGATGGACAGGACATTACAATGAGCAGTTCTTC.